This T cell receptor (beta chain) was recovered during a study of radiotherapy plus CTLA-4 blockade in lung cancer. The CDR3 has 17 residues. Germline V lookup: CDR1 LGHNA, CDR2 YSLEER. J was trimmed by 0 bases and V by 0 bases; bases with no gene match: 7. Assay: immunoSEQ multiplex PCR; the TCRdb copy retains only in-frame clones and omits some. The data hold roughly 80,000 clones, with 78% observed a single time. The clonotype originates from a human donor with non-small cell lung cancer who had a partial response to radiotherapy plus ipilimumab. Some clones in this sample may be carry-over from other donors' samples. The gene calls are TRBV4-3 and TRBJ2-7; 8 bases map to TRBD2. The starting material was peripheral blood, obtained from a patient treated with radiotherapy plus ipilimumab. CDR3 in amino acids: CASSQDWLAGSSYEQYF. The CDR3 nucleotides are TGCGCCAGCAGCCAAGATTGGCTAGCGGGTAGCTCCTACGAGCAGTACTTC.